Each of the 27 T cell receptor beta chains below was sequenced from the same sample in a study of blood T cell repertoires in COVID-19. Using immunoSEQ multiplex PCR, the repertoire was profiled, and TCRdb retains in-frame clones only, with some absent. The data show about 360,000 clones, about 89% seen once. The sample comprised PBMCs or T cells enriched from blood (not recorded which). The receptors here all came from a man between 35 and 55 years old in a cohort exposed to, infected with or recovered from COVID-19 (not recorded which).

The V call is TRBV9, the J call TRBJ2-1; no definite D call. The germline V gene has CDR1 SGDLS and CDR2 YYNGEE. This CDR3 contains 13 residues. The V gene lost 1 base and the J gene lost 4 bases, with 6 bases spanning the gap. The CDR3, as DNA: TGTGCCAGCAGCGTATCCACATACAATGAGCAGTTCTTC. Translation: CASSVSTYNEQFF.

The genes are TRBV28 and TRBJ1-2; TRBD1 might be the D (6 bases). The CDR3 contains 13 residues. Germline V lookup: CDR1 MDHEN, CDR2 SYDVKM. V was cut by 10 bases and J by 5 bases, with 17 bases left in between. In DNA form, the CDR3 reads TGTGCCACCACTGGGTCAGGGGTGTATGGCTACACCTTC. Translating gives CATTGSGVYGYTF.

The genes are TRBV2 and TRBJ1-5, with D tentatively TRBD1 (6 bases). Germline CDR1 is SNHLY and CDR2 is FYNNEI. The V gene lost 0 bases and the J gene lost 4 bases, with 10 bases spanning the gap. This CDR3 spans 15 amino acids. CDR3 in DNA: TGTGCCAGCAGTGAAGCGCTGGGGGCAAATCAGCCCCAGCATTTT. It encodes CASSEALGANQPQHF.

This clone was detected only a few times. The DNA for the CDR3 is TGTGCCAGCAGCGTATACGAGAGTGCCTACAATGAGCAGTTCTTC. Translated: CASSVYESAYNEQFF. V and J are TRBV9 and TRBJ2-1; D ambiguous. This CDR3 contains 15 residues. Trimming took 1 base from V and 2 from J, leaving 10 bases between them. In germline, CDR1 is SGDLS, CDR2 YYNGEE.

The chain carries TRBV27 and TRBJ2-3; TRBD1 might be the D (6 bases). The germline CDR1 and CDR2 sequences are MNHEY and SMNVEV (reference sequence). Deletions cut 4 bases from V and 4 bases from J, with 15 bases between. The CDR3 has 15 residues. In nucleotides, the CDR3 is TGTGCCAGCAGTTCACCGGGACACCCGGCAGATACGCAGTATTTT. This encodes CASSSPGHPADTQYF.

V is TRBV23-1 and J is TRBJ1-4, with 10 nucleotides matching TRBD1. TRBV23-1 counts as an open reading frame of uncertain function. The CDR3 contains 18 residues. J gave up 6 bases and V 2 bases, and 12 bases lay outside the gene matches. The CDR3 coding sequence is TGCGCCAGCAGTCAACCGGCCGGGACAGGGGTTCGCGATGAAAAACTGTTTTTT. Translating gives CASSQPAGTGVRDEKLFF.

In regard to this clone: The same CDR3 also results from other DNA sequences found in this sample. The rearrangement links TRBV30 to TRBJ1-5; no firm D call. CDR3 length equals 13 residues. Germline values: CDR1 GTSNPN, CDR2 SVGIG (reference sequence). V lost 0 bases, J lost 4 bases, and 7 bases lay in between. For the CDR3, the DNA is TGTGCCTGGAGTGTTGCGGTTAATCAGCCCCAGCATTTT. Translated, it gives CAWSVAVNQPQHF.

CDR3 region: CASSSLADEQFF. CDR3 sequence (DNA): TGTGCCAGCAGCTCACTAGCCGATGAGCAGTTCTTC. The V and J genes are TRBV11-2 and TRBJ2-1; perhaps TRBD2 as D (6 bases). The V and J ends lost 4 bases and 8 bases respectively, with 9 bases between them. CDR1 and CDR2 (germline): SGHAT, FQNNGV. The CDR3 loop spans 12 amino acids.

This chain uses TRBV10-3 with TRBJ1-5, with TRBD1 identical over 9 bases. CDR3 length equals 15 residues. V dropped 3 bases and J dropped 1; count of bases not matched to a gene: 1. Germline V gene lookup returns CDR1 ENHRY and CDR2 SYGVKD. The CDR3, as DNA: TGTGCCATCAGTGAAGGGACAGGGAGCAATCAGCCCCAGCATTTT. It translates to CAISEGTGSNQPQHF.

The chain recombines TRBV25-1 with TRBJ1-2; the match to TRBD1 covers 10 bases. With V trimmed by 2 bases and J by 4 bases, 4 bases remained unmatched. This CDR3 spans 15 amino acids. Looked up from germline, CDR1 is MGHDK and CDR2 is SYGVNS. The CDR3 is CASSEPGQGIYGYTF. The DNA of the CDR3 is TGTGCCAGCAGTGAACCGGGACAGGGGATCTATGGCTACACCTTC.

This chain uses TRBV11-2 with TRBJ2-1; 8 bases line up with TRBD1. CDR1 is SGHAT, CDR2 FQNNGV, per germline. This CDR3 has 17 amino acids. The J segment lost 0 bases and the V segment lost 4 bases, leaving 8 bases of the junction unmatched. CDR3 protein: CASSSYRGLASYNEQFF. The CDR3 nucleotides are TGTGCCAGCAGCTCCTACAGGGGGTTGGCCTCCTACAATGAGCAGTTCTTC.

The chain uses TRBV18 and TRBJ2-7; no reliable D call. Germline CDR1 is KGHSH and CDR2 is LQKENI. CDR3 length: 15 amino acids. V was pared by 0 bases and J by 4 bases, with 13 bases between. The CDR3 nucleotides read TGTGCCAGCTCACCACCGTCTAAGCCCAAATACGAGCAGTACTTC. Protein product: CASSPPSKPKYEQYF.

V is TRBV29-1 and J is TRBJ1-1; 9 bases are shared with TRBD1. The CDR3 runs 14 residues. Germline CDR1 SQVTM, CDR2 ANQGSEA. The V segment lost 7 bases and the J segment 4 bases; nucleotides outside the gene matches: 10. Here the CDR3 DNA reads TGCAGCGGCGACCTGGGACAGGGAGGCACTGAAGCTTTCTTT. It yields the protein CSGDLGQGGTEAFF. The complete variable domain, with remaining parts taken from reference TRBV29-1 and TRBJ1-1, reads SAVISQKPSRDICQRGTSLTIQCQVDSQVTMMFWYRQQPGQSLTLIATANQGSEATYESGFVIDKFPISRPNLTFSTLTVSNMSPEDSSIYLCSGDLGQGGTEAFFGQGTRLTVV.

This sequence joins TRBV27 and TRBJ2-1; TRBD1 is a possible D gene (6 bases). The CDR3 loop spans 13 amino acids. The V end was cut by 6 bases, the J end by 9 bases, with 15 bases between. The germline V gene encodes CDR1 MNHEY and CDR2 SMNVEV (reference sequence). CDR3 nucleotide sequence: TGTGCCAGCAGGGACAGAGGGGTCGGTGAGCAGTTCTTC. Protein sequence: CASRDRGVGEQFF.

V is TRBV5-1 and J is TRBJ2-7, with D perhaps TRBD1 (6 bases). V shed 4 bases and J shed 2 bases, with 16 bases lying between them. CDR1 SGHRS and CDR2 YFSETQ come from the germline V gene. The CDR3 has 15 residues. The CDR3, as DNA: TGCGCCAGCAGCCTACATCAGGGGCTCGCCTACGAGCAGTACTTC. This gives the protein CASSLHQGLAYEQYF.

The V and J genes are TRBV18 and TRBJ1-1, with a tentative D call TRBD1 (5 bases). Trimming took off 3 bases at V and 7 bases at J, with 15 bases between the two ends. This CDR3 spans 14 amino acids. The germline CDR1 and CDR2 sequences are KGHSH and LQKENI. In DNA form, the CDR3 reads TGTGCCAGCTCACCCGGGACTCCGAACCTTGAAGCTTTCTTT. This encodes CASSPGTPNLEAFF.

The chain is built from TRBV5-1 and TRBJ1-4; 7 nucleotides match TRBD1. The CDR3 spans 16 residues. CDR1 is SGHRS and CDR2 is YFSETQ in the germline V gene. With 1 base clipped from V and 7 bases from J, the junction kept 10 bases outside the gene matches. For the CDR3, the DNA is TGCGCCAGCAGCTTGTTTTCAGGGGGAGCGGGTGAAAAACTGTTTTTT. It is translated as CASSLFSGGAGEKLFF.

This chain uses TRBV23-1 with TRBJ2-1; 14 bases map to TRBD2. TRBV23-1 is an open reading frame whose function is uncertain. The CDR3 contains 19 residues. V dropped 3 bases and J dropped 0; count of bases not matched to a gene: 7. For the CDR3, the DNA is TGCGCCAGCAGTCACAGAGGGACTAGCGGGAGCGTCTCCTACAATGAGCAGTTCTTC. It codes for CASSHRGTSGSVSYNEQFF.

In this sample, this clone turned up once. The chain has TRBV6-6 and TRBJ2-7, with TRBD1 matching 9 bases. V lost 0 bases, J lost 6 bases, and 9 bases stayed unmatched. CDR3 length equals 16 residues. The germline V gene encodes CDR1 MNHNY and CDR2 SVGAGI (reference sequence). CDR3 in DNA: TGTGCCAGCAGTTACTCCCCCCCGGGACAGGGAGGCGAGCAGTACTTC. This encodes CASSYSPPGQGGEQYF.

This clone was counted a few times. The chain links TRBV27 to TRBJ2-2, with a possible D match to TRBD1 (5 bases). V dropped 2 bases and J dropped 2 bases, with 9 bases sitting between them. Germline CDR1 MNHEY, CDR2 SMNVEV (reference sequence). The CDR3 is made up of 15 amino acids. The chain's CDR3 is CASSLAGLNTGELFF. As DNA, the CDR3 is TGTGCCAGCAGTTTAGCAGGGCTCAACACCGGGGAGCTGTTTTTT.

The chain employs TRBV19 and TRBJ2-2, with a weak D call TRBD1 (6 bases). The CDR3 covers 15 residues. V lost 10 bases to trimming and J lost 0 bases, with 15 bases between them. CDR1 and CDR2 from the germline V gene are LNHDA and SQIVND (reference sequence). CDR3 amino acids: CATKRGSTNTGELFF. The CDR3 DNA reads as TGTGCCACAAAGAGGGGGAGTACGAACACCGGGGAGCTGTTTTTT.

The chain joins TRBV19 to TRBJ1-1, with D maybe TRBD1 (5 bases). V was cut by 3 bases and J by 6 bases, with 20 bases left in between. The CDR3 consists of 16 residues. Looked up from germline, CDR1 is LNHDA and CDR2 is SQIVND (reference sequence). CDR3 amino acids: CASSMGGTMFFSEAFF. In nucleotides, the CDR3 is TGTGCCAGTAGTATGGGGGGTACAATGTTTTTCTCTGAAGCTTTCTTT.

The rearrangement uses TRBV3-1 (or the pseudogene TRBV3-2) and TRBJ2-1, with TRBD2 matching 7 bases. Trimming cost V 2 bases and J 1 base; bases outside gene matches: 5. This CDR3 has 16 amino acids. The germline V gene has CDR1 LGHDT and CDR2 YNNKEL (reference sequence). CDR3: CASSQRGGISYNEQFF. The CDR3 coding sequence is TGTGCCAGCAGCCAACGCGGGGGAATTTCCTACAATGAGCAGTTCTTC.

The V call is TRBV6-5, the J call TRBJ1-5, with D uncertain. CDR1 is MNHEY and CDR2 is SVGAGI in the germline V gene. The CDR3 runs to 11 residues. Trimming removed 7 bases from V and 4 bases from J, with 5 bases in between. The CDR3 nucleotides read TGTGCCAGCACAAATAATCAGCCCCAGCATTTT. It specifies CASTNNQPQHF.

V usage is TRBV11-2 and J usage is TRBJ2-7, with a tentative D call TRBD1 (6 bases). Germline CDR1 is SGHAT and CDR2 is FQNNGV. V was clipped by 5 bases and J by 3 bases, with 17 bases between them. The CDR3 runs to 15 residues. The CDR3 bases are TGTGCCAGCAGCCCGCCGACAGGTAATATCTACGAGCAGTACTTC. Translated: CASSPPTGNIYEQYF.

V is TRBV19 and J is TRBJ1-5, with a weak D call TRBD1 (6 bases). The CDR3 runs to 14 residues. CDR1 is LNHDA, CDR2 SQIVND, per germline (reference sequence). V gave up 6 bases and J gave up 3 bases, with 12 bases separating them. The CDR3 nucleotides are TGTGCCAGTAGCCCTACAGGGTTCAATCAGCCCCAGCATTTT. Amino acid sequence: CASSPTGFNQPQHF.

V and J are TRBV25-1 and TRBJ2-3; a possible D gene is TRBD2 (5 bases). With 2 bases removed from V and 0 bases from J, the gap between germline ends came to 6 bases. This CDR3 spans 14 amino acids. CDR1 and CDR2 from the germline V gene are MGHDK and SYGVNS. CDR3 protein: CASSEGGSTDTQYF. CDR3 nucleotides: TGTGCCAGCAGTGAAGGCGGGAGCACAGATACGCAGTATTTT. The full variable domain, rest sourced from reference TRBV25-1 and TRBJ2-3, is EADIYQTPRYLVIGTGKKITLECSQTMGHDKMYWYQQDPGMELHLIHYSYGVNSTEKGDLSSESTVSRIRTEHFPLTLESARPSHTSQYLCASSEGGSTDTQYFGPGTRLTVL.